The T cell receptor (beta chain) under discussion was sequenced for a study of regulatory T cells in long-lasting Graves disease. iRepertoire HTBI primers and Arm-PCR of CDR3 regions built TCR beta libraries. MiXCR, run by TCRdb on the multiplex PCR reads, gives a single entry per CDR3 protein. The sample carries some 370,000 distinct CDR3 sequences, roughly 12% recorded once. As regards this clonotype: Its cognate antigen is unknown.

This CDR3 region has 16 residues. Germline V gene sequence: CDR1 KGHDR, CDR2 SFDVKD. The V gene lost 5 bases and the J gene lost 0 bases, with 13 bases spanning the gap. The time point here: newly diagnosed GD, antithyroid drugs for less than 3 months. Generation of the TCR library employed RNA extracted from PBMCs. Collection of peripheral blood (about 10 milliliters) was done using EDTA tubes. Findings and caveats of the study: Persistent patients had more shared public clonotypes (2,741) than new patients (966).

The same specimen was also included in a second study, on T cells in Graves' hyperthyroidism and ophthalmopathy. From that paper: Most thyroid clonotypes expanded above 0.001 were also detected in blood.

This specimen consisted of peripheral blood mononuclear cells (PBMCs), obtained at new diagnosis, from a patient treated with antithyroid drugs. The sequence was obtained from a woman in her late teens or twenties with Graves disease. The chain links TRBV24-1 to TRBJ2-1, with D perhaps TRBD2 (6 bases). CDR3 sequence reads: CATSVGGGSSYNEQFF. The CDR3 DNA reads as TGTGCCACCAGTGTGGGAGGCGGCAGCTCCTACAATGAGCAGTTCTTC.